This TCR beta chain is from a study of T-cell reconstitution after alpha-beta-depleted transplantation in children. CDR1 is LGHNA and CDR2 is YSLEER in the germline V gene. The CDR3 totals 14 residues. The V end lost 0 bases, the J end lost 4 bases, and 9 bases lay between the germline ends. Unique molecular identifiers were used to barcode this TCRbeta library. TCRdb fed the PCR reads into MiXCR, producing one record per CDR3 protein. The sample carries approximately 47,000 distinct CDR3 sequences, roughly 52% recorded once. Details on this clonotype: Its antigen is still unknown.

Study-level results: About two months after transplant, alpha-beta T cells reportedly came from several hundred expanded graft clones. In some patients, recipient T cells and intrathymic progenitors surviving conditioning explained high day-60 diversity. T-cell counts and diversity were attributed mostly to newly produced T cells one year after transplant.

This TCR was recovered from a boy younger than two with SCID, due to receive a stem cell transplant. The chain uses TRBV4-3 and TRBJ1-1, with unresolved D. This specimen was peripheral blood, taken before TCRalphabeta/CD19-depleted stem cell transplant. CDR3 nucleotides: TGCGCCAGCAGCCAAGATCTGGGGTCCACTGAAGCTTTCTTT. As protein: CASSQDLGSTEAFF.